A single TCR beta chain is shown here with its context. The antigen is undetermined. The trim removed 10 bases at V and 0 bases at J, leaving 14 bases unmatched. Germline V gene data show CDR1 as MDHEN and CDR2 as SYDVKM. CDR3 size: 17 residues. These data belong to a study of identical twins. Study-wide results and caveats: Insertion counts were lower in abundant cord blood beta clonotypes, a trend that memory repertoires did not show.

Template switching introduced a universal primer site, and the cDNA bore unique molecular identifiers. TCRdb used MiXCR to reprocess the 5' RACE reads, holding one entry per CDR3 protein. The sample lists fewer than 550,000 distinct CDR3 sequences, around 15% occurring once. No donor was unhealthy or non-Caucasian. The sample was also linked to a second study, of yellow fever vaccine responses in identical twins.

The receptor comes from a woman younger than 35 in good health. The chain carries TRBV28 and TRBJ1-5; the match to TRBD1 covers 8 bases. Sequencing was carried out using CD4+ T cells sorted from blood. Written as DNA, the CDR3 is TGTGCCACCGTTGACAGGGGAGTGGGTTATAGCAATCAGCCCCAGCATTTT. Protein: CATVDRGVGYSNQPQHF. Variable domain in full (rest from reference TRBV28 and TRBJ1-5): DVKVTQSSRYLVKRTGEKVFLECVQDMDHENMFWYRQDPGLGLRLIYFSYDVKMKEKGDIPEGYSVSREKKERFSLILESASTNQTSMYLCATVDRGVGYSNQPQHFGDGTRLSIL.